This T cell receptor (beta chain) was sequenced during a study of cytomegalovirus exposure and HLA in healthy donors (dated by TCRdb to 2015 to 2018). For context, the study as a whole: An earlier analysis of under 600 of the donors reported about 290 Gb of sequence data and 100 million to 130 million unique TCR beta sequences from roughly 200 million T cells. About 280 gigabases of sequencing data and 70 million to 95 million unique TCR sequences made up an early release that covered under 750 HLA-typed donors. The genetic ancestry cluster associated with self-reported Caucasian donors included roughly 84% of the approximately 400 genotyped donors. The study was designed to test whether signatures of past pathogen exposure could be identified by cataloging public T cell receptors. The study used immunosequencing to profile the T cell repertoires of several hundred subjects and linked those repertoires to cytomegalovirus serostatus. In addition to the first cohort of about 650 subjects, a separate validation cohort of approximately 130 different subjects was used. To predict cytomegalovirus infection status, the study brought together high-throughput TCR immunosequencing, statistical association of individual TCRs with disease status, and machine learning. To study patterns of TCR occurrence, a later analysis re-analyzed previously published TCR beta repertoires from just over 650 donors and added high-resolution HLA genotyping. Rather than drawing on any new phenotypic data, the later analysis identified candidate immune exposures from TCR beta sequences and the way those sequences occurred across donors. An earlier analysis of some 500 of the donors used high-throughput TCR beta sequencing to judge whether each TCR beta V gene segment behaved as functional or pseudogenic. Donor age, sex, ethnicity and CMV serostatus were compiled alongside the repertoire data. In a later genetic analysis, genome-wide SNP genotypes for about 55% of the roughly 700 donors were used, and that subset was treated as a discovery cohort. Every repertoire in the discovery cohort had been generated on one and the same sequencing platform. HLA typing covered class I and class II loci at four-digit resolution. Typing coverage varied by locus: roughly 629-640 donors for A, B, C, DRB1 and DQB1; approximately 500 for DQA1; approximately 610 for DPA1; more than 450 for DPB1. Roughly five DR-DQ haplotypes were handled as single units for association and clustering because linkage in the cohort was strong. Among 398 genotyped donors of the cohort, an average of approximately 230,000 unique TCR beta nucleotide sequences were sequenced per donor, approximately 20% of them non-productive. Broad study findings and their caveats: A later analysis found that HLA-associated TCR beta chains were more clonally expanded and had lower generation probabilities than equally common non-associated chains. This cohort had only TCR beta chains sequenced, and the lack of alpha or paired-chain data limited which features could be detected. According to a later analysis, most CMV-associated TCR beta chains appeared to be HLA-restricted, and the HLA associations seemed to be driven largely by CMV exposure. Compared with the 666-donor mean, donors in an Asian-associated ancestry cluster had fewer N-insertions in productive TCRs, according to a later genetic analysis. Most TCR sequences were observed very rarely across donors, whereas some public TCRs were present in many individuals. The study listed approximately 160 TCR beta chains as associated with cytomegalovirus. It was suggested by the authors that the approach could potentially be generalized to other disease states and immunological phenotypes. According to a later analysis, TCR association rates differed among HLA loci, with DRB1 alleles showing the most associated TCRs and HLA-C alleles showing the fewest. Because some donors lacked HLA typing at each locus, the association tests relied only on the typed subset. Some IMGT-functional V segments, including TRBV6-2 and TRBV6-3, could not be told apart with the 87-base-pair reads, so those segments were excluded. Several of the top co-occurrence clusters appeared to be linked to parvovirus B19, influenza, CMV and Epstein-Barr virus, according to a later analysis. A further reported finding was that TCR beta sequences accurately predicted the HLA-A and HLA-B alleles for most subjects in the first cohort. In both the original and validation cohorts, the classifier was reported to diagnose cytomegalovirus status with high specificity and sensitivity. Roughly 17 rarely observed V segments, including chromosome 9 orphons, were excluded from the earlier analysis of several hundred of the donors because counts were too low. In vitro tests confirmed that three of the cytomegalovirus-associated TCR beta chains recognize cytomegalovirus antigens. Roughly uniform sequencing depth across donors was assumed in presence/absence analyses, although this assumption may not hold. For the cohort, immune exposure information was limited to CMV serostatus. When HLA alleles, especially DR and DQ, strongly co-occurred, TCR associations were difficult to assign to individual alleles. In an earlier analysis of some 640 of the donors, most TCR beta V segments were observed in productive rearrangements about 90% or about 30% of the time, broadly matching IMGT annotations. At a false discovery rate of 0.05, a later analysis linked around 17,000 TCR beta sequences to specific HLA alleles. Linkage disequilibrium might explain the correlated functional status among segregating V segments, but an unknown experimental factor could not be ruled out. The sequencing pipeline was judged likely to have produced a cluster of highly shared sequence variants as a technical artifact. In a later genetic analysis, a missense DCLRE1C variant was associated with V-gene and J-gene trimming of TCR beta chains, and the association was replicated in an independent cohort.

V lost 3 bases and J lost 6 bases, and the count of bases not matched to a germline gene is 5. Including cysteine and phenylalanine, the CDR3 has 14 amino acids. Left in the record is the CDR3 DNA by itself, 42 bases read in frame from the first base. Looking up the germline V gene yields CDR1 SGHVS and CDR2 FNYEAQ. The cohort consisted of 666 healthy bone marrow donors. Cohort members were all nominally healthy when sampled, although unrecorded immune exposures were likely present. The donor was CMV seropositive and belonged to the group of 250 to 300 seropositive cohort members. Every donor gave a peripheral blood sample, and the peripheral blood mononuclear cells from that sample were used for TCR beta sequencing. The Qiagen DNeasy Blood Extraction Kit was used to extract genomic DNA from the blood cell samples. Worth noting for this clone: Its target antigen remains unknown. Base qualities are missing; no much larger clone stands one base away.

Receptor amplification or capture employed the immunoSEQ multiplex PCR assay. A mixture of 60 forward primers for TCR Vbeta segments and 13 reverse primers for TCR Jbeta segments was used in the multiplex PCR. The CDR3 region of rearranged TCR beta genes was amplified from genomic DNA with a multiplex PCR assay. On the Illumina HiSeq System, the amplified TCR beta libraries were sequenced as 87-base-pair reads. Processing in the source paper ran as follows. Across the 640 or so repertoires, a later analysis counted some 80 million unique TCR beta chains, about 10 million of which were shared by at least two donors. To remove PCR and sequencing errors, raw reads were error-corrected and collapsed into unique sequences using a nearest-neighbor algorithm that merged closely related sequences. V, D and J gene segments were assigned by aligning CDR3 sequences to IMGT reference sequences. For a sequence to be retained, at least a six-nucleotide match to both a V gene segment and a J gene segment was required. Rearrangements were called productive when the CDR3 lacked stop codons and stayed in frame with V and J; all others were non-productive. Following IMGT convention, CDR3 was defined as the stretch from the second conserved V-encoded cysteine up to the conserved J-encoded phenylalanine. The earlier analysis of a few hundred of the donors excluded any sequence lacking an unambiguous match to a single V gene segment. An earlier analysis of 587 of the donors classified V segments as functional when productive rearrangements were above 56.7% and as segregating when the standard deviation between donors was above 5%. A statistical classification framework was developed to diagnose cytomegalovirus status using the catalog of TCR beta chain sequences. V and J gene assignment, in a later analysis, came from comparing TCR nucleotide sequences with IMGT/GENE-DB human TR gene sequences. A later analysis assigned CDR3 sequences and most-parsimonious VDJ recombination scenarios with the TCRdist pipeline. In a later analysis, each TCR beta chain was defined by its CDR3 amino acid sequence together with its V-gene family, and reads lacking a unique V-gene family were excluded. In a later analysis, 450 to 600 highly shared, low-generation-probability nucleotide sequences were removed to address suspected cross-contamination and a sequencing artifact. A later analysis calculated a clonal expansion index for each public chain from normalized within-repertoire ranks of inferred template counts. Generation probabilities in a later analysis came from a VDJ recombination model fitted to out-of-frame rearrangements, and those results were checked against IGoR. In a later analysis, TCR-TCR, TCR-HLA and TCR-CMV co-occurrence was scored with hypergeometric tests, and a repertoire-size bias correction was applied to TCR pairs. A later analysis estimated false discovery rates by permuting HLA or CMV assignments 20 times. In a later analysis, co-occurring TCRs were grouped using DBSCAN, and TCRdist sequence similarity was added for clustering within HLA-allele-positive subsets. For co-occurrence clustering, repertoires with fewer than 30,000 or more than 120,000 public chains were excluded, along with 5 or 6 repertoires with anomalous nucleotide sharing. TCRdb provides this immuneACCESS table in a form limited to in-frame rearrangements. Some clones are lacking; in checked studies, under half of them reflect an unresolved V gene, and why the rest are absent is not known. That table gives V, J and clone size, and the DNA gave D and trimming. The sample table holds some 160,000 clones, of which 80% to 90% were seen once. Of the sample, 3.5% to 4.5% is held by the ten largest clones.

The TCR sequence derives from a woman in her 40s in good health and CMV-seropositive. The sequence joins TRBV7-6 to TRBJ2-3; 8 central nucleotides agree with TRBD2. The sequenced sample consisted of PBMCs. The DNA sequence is TGTGCCAGCAGCTTCGGGGGGGCCAGCGATACGCAGTATTTT. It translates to CASSFGGASDTQYF.